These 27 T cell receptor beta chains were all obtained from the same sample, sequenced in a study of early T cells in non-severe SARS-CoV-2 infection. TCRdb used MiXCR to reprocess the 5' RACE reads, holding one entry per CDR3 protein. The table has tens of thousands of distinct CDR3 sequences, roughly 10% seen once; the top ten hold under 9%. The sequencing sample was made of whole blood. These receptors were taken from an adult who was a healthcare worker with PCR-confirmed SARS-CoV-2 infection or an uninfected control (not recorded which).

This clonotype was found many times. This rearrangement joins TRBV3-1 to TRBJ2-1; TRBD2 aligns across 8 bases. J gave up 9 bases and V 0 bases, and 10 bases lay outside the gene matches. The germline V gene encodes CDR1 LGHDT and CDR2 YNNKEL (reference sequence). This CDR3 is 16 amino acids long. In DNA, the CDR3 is TGTGCCAGCAGCCAAGATGGGGGACTAGGTGTTAGTGAGCAGTTCTTC. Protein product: CASSQDGGLGVSEQFF.

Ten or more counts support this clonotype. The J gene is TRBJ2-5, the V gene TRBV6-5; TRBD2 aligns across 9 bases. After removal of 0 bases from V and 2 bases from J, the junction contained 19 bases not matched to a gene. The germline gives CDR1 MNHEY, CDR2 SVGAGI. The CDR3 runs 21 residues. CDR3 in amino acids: CASSYSTTAWGRREGQETQYF. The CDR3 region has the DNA TGTGCCAGCAGTTACTCTACAACAGCCTGGGGACGGCGGGAGGGGCAAGAGACCCAGTACTTC.

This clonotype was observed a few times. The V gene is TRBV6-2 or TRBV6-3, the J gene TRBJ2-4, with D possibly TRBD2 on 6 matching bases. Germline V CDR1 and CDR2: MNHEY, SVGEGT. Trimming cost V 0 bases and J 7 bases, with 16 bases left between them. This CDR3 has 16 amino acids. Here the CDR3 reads CASSYSGVWEENIQYF. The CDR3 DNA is TGTGCCAGCAGTTACTCGGGTGTGTGGGAGGAGAACATTCAGTACTTC.

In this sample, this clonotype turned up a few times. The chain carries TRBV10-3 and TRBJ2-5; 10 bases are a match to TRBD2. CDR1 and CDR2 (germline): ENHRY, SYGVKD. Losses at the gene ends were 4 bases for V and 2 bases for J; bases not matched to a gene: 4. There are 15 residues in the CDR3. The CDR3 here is CAISGLAGGQETQYF. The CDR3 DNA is TGTGCCATCAGTGGTTTAGCGGGGGGACAAGAGACCCAGTACTTC.

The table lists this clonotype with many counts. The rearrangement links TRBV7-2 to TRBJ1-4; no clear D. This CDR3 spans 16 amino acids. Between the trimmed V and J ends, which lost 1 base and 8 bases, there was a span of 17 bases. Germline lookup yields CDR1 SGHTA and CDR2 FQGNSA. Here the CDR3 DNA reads TGTGCCAGCAGCTTAGGGCCCCCGGGGTGGGGAGAAAAACTGTTTTTT. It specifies CASSLGPPGWGEKLFF.

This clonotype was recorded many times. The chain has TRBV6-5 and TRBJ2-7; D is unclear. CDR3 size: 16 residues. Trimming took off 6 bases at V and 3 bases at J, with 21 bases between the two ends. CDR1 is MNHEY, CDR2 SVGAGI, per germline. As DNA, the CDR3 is TGTGCCAGCAGCCCAGATCTAGAGAGACAAAACTACGAGCAGTACTTC. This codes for CASSPDLERQNYEQYF.

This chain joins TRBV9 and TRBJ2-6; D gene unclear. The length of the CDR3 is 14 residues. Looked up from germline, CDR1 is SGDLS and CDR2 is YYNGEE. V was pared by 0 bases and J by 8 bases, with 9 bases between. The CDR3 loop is CASSVEAGTNVLTF. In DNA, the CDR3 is TGTGCCAGCAGCGTAGAGGCAGGCACCAACGTCCTGACTTTC. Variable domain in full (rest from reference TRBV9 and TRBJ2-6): DSGVTQTPKHLITATGQRVTLRCSPRSGDLSVYWYQQSLDQGLQFLIQYYNGEERAKGNILERFSAQQFPDLHSELNLSSLELGDSALYFCASSVEAGTNVLTFGAGSRLTVL.

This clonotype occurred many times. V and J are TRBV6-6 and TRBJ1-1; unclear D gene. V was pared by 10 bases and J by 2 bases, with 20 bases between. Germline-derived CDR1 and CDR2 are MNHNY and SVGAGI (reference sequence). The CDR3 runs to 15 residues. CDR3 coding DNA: TGTGCCACCGTTTCGACGGCTCTTCTAAACACTGAAGCTTTCTTT. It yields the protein CATVSTALLNTEAFF.

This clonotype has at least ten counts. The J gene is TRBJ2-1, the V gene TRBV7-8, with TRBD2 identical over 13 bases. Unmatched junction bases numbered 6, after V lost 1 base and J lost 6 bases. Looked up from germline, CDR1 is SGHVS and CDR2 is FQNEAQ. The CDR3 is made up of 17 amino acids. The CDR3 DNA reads TGTGCCAGCAGCTTAGTACTAGCGGGAGGGCCGGTCAATGAGCAGTTCTTC. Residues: CASSLVLAGGPVNEQFF.

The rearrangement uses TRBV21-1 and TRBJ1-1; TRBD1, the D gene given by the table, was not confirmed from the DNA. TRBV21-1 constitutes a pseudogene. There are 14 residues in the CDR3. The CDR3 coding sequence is TGTGCCAGCAGCAAAGTCCAGGGGAACACTGAAGCTTTCTTT. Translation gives CASSKVQGNTEAFF.

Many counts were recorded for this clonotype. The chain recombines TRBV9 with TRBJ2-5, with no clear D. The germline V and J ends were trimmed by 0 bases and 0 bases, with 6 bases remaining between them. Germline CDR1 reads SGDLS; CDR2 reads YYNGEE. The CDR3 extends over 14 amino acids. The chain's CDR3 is CASSVGSYQETQYF. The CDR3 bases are TGTGCCAGCAGCGTAGGCTCGTACCAAGAGACCCAGTACTTC.

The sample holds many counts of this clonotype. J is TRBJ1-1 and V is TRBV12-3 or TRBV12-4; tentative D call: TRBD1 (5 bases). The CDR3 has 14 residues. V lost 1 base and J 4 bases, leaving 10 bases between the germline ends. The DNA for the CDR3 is TGTGCCAGCAGTTTAGGCCAGGGAGGCACTGAAGCTTTCTTT. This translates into CASSLGQGGTEAFF.

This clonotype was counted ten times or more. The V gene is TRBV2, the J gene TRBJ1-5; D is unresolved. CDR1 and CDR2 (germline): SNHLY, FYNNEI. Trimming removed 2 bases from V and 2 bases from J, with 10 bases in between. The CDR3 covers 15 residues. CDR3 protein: CASSETGVGNQPQHF. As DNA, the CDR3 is TGTGCCAGCAGTGAAACTGGGGTAGGCAATCAGCCCCAGCATTTT.

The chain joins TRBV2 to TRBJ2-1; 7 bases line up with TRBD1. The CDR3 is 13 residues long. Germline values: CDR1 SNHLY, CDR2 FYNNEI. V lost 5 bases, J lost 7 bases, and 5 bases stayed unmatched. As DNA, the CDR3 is TGTGCCAGCAGTTCGTCCAGGGGGAATGAGCAGTTCTTC. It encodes CASSSSRGNEQFF.

DNA of the CDR3: TGTGCCAGCAGAGCTGGGACTAGCGGGACTAGCACAGATACGCAGTATTTT. Its translation: CASRAGTSGTSTDTQYF. V is TRBV5-8 and J is TRBJ2-3; 13 nucleotides align to TRBD2. V was clipped by 5 bases and J by 0 bases; unmatched bases: 6. There are 17 residues in the CDR3. From germline, CDR1 is SGHTS and CDR2 YDEGEE.

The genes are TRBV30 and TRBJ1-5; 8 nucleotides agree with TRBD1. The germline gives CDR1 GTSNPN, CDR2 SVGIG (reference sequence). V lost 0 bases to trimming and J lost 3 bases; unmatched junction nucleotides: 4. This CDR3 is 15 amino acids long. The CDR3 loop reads CAWSVPRGLNQPQHF. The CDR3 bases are TGTGCCTGGAGTGTACCCAGGGGGCTCAATCAGCCCCAGCATTTT.

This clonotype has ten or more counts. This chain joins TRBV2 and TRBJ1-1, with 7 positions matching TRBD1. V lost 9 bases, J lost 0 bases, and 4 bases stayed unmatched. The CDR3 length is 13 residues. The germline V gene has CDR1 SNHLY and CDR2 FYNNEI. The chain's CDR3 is CARGTVMNTEAFF. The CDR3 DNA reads TGTGCCAGGGGGACAGTTATGAACACTGAAGCTTTCTTT.

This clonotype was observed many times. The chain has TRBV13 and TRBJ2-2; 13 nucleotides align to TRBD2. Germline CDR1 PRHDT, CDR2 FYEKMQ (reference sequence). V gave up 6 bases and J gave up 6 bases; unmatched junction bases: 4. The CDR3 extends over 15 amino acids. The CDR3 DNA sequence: TGTGCCAGCAGTCGGACTAGCGGGAGCCCCGGGGAGCTGTTTTTT. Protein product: CASSRTSGSPGELFF.

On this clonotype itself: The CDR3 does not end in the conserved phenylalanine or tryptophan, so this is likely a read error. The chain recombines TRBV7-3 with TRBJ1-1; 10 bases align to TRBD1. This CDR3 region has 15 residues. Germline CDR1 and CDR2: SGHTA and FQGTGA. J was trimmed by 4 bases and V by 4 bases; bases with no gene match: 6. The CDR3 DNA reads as TGTGCCAGCAGCTCAGACAGGGGGCTGGCCACTGAAGCTTTCCTT. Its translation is CASSSDRGLATEAFL.

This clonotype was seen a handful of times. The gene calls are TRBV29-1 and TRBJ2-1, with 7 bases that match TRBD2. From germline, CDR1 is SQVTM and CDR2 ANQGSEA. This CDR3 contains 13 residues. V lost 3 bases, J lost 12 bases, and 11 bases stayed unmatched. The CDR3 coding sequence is TGCAGCGTTGACGCGGGAGACCTCCCGGGGCAGTTCTTC. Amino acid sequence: CSVDAGDLPGQFF.

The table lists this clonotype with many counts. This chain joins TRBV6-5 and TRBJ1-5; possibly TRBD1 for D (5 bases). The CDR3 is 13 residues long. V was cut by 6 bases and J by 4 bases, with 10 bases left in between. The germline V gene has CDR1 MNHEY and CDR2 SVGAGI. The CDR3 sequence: CASSRGENQPQHF. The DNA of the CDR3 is TGTGCCAGCAGCCGGGGGGAAAATCAGCCCCAGCATTTT.

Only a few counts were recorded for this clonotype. The DNA for the CDR3 is TGCAGTGCACGCCGACAGGGCATGAACACCATATATTTT. It yields the protein CSARRQGMNTIYF. The chain couples TRBV20-1 to TRBJ1-3; TRBD1 matches at 7 bases. V lost 6 bases to trimming and J lost 7 bases; unmatched junction nucleotides: 9. The CDR3 consists of 13 residues. Germline V gene sequence: CDR1 DFQATT, CDR2 SNEGSKA (reference sequence).

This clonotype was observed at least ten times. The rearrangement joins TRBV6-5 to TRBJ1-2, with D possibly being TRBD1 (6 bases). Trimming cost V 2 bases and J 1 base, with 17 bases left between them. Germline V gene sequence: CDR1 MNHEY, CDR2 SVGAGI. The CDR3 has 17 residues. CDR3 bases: TGTGCCAGCAGTTACAGGGGACAACGACCTTTTAACTATGGCTACACCTTC. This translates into CASSYRGQRPFNYGYTF.

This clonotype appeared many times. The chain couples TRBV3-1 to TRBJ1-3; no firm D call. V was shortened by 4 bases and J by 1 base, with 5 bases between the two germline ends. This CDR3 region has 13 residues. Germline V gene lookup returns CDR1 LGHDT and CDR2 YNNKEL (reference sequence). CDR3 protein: CASSRGSGNTIYF. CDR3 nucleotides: TGTGCCAGCAGCCGAGGGTCTGGAAACACCATATATTTT.

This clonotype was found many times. CDR3 loop: CASSTGGSGETQYF. Written as DNA, the CDR3 is TGTGCCAGCAGCACCGGGGGGTCGGGAGAGACCCAGTACTTC. This sequence joins TRBV7-9 and TRBJ2-5; 7 bases line up with TRBD2. The CDR3 extends over 14 amino acids. The germline gives CDR1 SEHNR, CDR2 FQNEAQ (reference sequence). With 5 bases clipped from V and 4 bases from J, the junction kept 7 bases outside the gene matches.

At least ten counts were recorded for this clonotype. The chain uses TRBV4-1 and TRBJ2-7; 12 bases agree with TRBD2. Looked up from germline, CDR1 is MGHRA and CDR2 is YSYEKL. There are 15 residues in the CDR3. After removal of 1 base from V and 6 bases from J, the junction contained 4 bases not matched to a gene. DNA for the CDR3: TGCGCCAGCAGCCAAGCCATACTAGCGGGAGGCGAGCAGTACTTC. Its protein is CASSQAILAGGEQYF.

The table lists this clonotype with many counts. The CDR3 DNA reads TGCGCCAGCAGCTTGGGACTAGATGTAGATACGCAGTATTTT. As protein: CASSLGLDVDTQYF. The chain has TRBV5-1 and TRBJ2-3, with a tentative D call TRBD2 (6 bases). V was clipped by 0 bases and J by 5 bases, with 10 bases between them. The CDR3 has 14 residues. The germline V gene has CDR1 SGHRS and CDR2 YFSETQ.